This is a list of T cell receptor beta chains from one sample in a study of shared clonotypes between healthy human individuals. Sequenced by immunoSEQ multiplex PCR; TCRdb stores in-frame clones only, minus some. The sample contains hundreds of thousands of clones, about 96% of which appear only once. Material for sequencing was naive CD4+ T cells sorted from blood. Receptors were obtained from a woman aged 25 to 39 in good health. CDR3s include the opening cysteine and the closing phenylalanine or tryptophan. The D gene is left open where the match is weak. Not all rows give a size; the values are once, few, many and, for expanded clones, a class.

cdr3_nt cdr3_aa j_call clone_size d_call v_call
TGCAGCGTTGTCGGGCAGGGTAATGAAAAACTGTTTTTT CSVVGQGNEKLFF TRBJ1-4 . . TRBV29-1
TGCAGCGTCGGACTAGCGGGAGTCAGCTCCTACAATGAGCAGTTCTTC CSVGLAGVSSYNEQFF TRBJ2-1 . TRBD2 TRBV29-1
TGTGCCACCAGCAGAGATCAGCCTAGCGGGACTTCCAAAAACATTCAGTACTTC CATSRDQPSGTSKNIQYF TRBJ2-4 . TRBD2 TRBV15
TGTGCCAGCAGACTCCAAGAGACCCAGTACTTC CASRLQETQYF TRBJ2-5 . . TRBV2
TGTGCCACCAGCAGAGATAACGGGGCAACTAATGAAAAACTGTTTTTT CATSRDNGATNEKLFF TRBJ1-4 . . TRBV15
TGTGCCATCAGTGAGACACGGGACTCCTCTGTACGCTACGAGCAGTACTTC CAISETRDSSVRYEQYF TRBJ2-7 . . TRBV10-3
TGTGCCAGCAGTTTGACAGGGGGGTCCTACGAGCAGTACTTC CASSLTGGSYEQYF TRBJ2-7 . TRBD1 TRBV28
TGTGCCAGCAGGGCAGGGACATCAACTAATGAAAAACTGTTTTTT CASRAGTSTNEKLFF TRBJ1-4 once . TRBV2
TGCGCCAGCAGTCAACAAGAGACCCAGTACTTC CASSQQETQYF TRBJ2-5 . . TRBV5-1
TGTGCCAGCAGCGCCGGGACTAGTTCCTACAATGAGCAGTTCTTC CASSAGTSSYNEQFF TRBJ2-1 . TRBD2 TRBV9
TGCAGCGTGGCCAGGAACACTGAAGCTTTCTTT CSVARNTEAFF TRBJ1-1 . . TRBV29-1
TGTGCCAGCTCACCACTCCCTACGACTAGCGGGAGGGGTCCAGATACGCAGTATTTT CASSPLPTTSGRGPDTQYF TRBJ2-3 . TRBD2 TRBV18
TGCAGCGTTGCTTTGCTAGCGGATACCTACGAGCAGTACTTC CSVALLADTYEQYF TRBJ2-7 once TRBD2 TRBV29-1
TGCGCCAGCAGCAGGGGCACAGGGACGTTTGATGAGCAGTTCTTC CASSRGTGTFDEQFF TRBJ2-1 . . TRBV5-1
TGCAGCGCCCAGGGTAACACTGAAGCTTTCTTT CSAQGNTEAFF TRBJ1-1 . . TRBV29-1
TGCGCCAGCAGCTTGGTTTTCGGGAGTAGCACCGGGGAGCTGTTTTTT CASSLVFGSSTGELFF TRBJ2-2 . . TRBV5-1
TGCGCCAGCACCCGAGGGCAGGAAGGATACGAGCAGTACTTC CASTRGQEGYEQYF TRBJ2-7 . . TRBV5-1
TGTGCCAGCAGCTTAGCGGGAGGAAAAAATCAGCCCCAGCATTTT CASSLAGGKNQPQHF TRBJ1-5 . . TRBV11-2
TGCAGCGTTGACGGTCCGGGTCCCTACGAGCAGTACTTC CSVDGPGPYEQYF TRBJ2-7 . . TRBV29-1
TGTGCCAGCAGCCCACGACAGGGCACCGGGGAGCTGTTTTTT CASSPRQGTGELFF TRBJ2-2 . TRBD1 TRBV9
TGTGCCAGCAGGGACCTCCCCTACGAGCAGTACTTC CASRDLPYEQYF TRBJ2-7 . . TRBV6-1
TGTGCCAGCAGTCCCGCAGGGCTCCCCCTCCACTTT CASSPAGLPLHF TRBJ1-6 once . TRBV27
TGTGCCAGTCGGAGGGGCGGGAGGGCCCCAGATACGCAGTATTTT CASRRGGRAPDTQYF TRBJ2-3 . TRBD2 TRBV19
TGTGCCAGCTCACCACCGAACGGAGCCTACGAGCAGTACTTC CASSPPNGAYEQYF TRBJ2-7 . . TRBV18
TGTGCCAGCAGCTCGCTTGTCATGATTAACGGACTAACAGATACGCAGTATTTT CASSSLVMINGLTDTQYF TRBJ2-3 . . TRBV7-9
TGTGCCAGCAGCCAAGCCTACGGGCAGGGGATCGCCTACGAGCAGTACTTC CASSQAYGQGIAYEQYF TRBJ2-7 . . TRBV4-2
TGCGCCAGCAGCTTGGTTAGCGGGAGCCCCACAGATACGCAGTATTTT CASSLVSGSPTDTQYF TRBJ2-3 . TRBD2 TRBV5-1
TGCAGCGCGATGGGGGTCCACGAGCAGTACTTC CSAMGVHEQYF TRBJ2-7 . . TRBV29-1
TGTGCCAGCAGCTTAGCCGGTGGTGCTAACTATGGCTACACCTTC CASSLAGGANYGYTF TRBJ1-2 . . TRBV28
TGTGCCAGCAGCCCGGGCGGCCGGACTGAAGCTTTCTTT CASSPGGRTEAFF TRBJ1-1 . . TRBV28
TGTGCCAGCAGGACGGAGAGGGTTGTTCGGTTCAACTATGGCTACACCTTC CASRTERVVRFNYGYTF TRBJ1-2 . . TRBV28
TGTGCCTGGATTGCCGGGCCCCTAGCGAACACCGGGGAGCTGTTTTTT CAWIAGPLANTGELFF TRBJ2-2 . . TRBV30
TGTGCCAGCAGTTTAGGTCAGGGGAGTAGGGACGAGCAGTACTTC CASSLGQGSRDEQYF TRBJ2-7 . . TRBV28
TGTGCCAGTAGTCCCCGACAGGGTGGAGAGCAGTACTTC CASSPRQGGEQYF TRBJ2-7 . TRBD1 TRBV19
TGTGCCAGTAGTTCTAGCGGGAGGGAAGAGACCCAGTACTTC CASSSSGREETQYF TRBJ2-5 . TRBD2 TRBV19
TGTGCCAGCAGCCACCAGGGTTCTGAGCACTACGAGCAGTACTTC CASSHQGSEHYEQYF TRBJ2-7 . . TRBV11-3
TGTGCCAGCAGTGGGTTAGAAAGACAGAGTGCCTACGAGCAGTACTTC CASSGLERQSAYEQYF TRBJ2-7 . . TRBV6-4
TGTGCCAGCACCAAAAACGGACAGGGGTACACCGGGGAGCTGTTTTTT CASTKNGQGYTGELFF TRBJ2-2 . TRBD1 TRBV7-6
TGTGCCAGCAGCCTCACCCAGGGACTAGCGGGGCACACAGATACGCAGTATTTT CASSLTQGLAGHTDTQYF TRBJ2-3 . TRBD2 TRBV27
TGTGCCAGCAGTGAAGACAGGTTGAACACTGAAGCTTTCTTT CASSEDRLNTEAFF TRBJ1-1 . . TRBV6-1
TGTGCCAGCAGCGTCTTCGGGACAGTTTTTTACGAGCAGTACTTC CASSVFGTVFYEQYF TRBJ2-7 . TRBD1 TRBV7-6
TGTGCCAGCAGCCAAGACTTACGAGCGGAAGTATACACAGATACGCAGTATTTT CASSQDLRAEVYTDTQYF TRBJ2-3 . . TRBV4-2
TGTGCCAGCAGCTTAATTTGGGCCTCTGGGGCCAATGAGCAGTTCTTC CASSLIWASGANEQFF TRBJ2-1 . . TRBV7-2
TGTGCCATCAGTGGAACTGGACCAAGTGAGCAGTTCTTC CAISGTGPSEQFF TRBJ2-1 . . TRBV10-3
TGTGCCAGCAGCGCTGGACCTTACAGGGGGGAGACCCAGTACTTC CASSAGPYRGETQYF TRBJ2-5 . TRBD1 TRBV6-1
TGTGCCAGCAGCTTACCATTTCGGGCGGGAAATCAGCCCCAGCATTTT CASSLPFRAGNQPQHF TRBJ1-5 . . TRBV7-9
TGTGCCAGCAGTCACACTAGCGGGAGAGGCACCGGGGAGCTGTTTTTT CASSHTSGRGTGELFF TRBJ2-2 . TRBD2 TRBV4-2
TGTGCCAGCAGCTTACTCGGGACTAGCGGGAGCTACGAGCAGTACTTC CASSLLGTSGSYEQYF TRBJ2-7 . TRBD2 TRBV7-9
TGTGCCAGCAGTTACTCGACTTCGGTGAACACTGAAGCTTTCTTT CASSYSTSVNTEAFF TRBJ1-1 . . TRBV6-5
TGTGCCAGCAGCCCCGGATTCCGGGTAAGCACAGATACGCAGTATTTT CASSPGFRVSTDTQYF TRBJ2-3 . . TRBV7-2
TGTGCCAGCAGCAATGGACGTTCCAACTACGAGCAGTACTTC CASSNGRSNYEQYF TRBJ2-7 . . TRBV7-2
TGCGCCAGCAACCAACCCCCCTCGCTGGGTAGACCGTTCGGGCAGTACTTC CASNQPPSLGRPFGQYF TRBJ2-7 . . TRBV23-1
TGTGCCAGCAGTTGGGCGGGAGTTACTAATGAGCAGTTCTTC CASSWAGVTNEQFF TRBJ2-1 . TRBD2 TRBV25-1